The 17 T cell receptor beta chains reported below all come from one sample, sequenced in a study of cytomegalovirus exposure and HLA in healthy donors (dated by TCRdb to about 2017). The method was the immunoSEQ multiplex PCR assay. For the multiplex PCR, a mixture combining 60 forward primers for TCR Vbeta segments and 13 reverse primers for TCR Jbeta segments was used. Entries here come from immuneACCESS through TCRdb and include only in-frame sequences with V and J called. Some clones fail to appear in such tables; in the studies checked, an unresolved V gene covers under half of the shortfall, and the cause of the remainder is unknown. This sample comprises roughly 140,000 clones, approximately 79% of them detected only once. The top ten hold around 1.7% of the sample. Sequenced: PBMCs. These receptors were obtained from a woman under 40 in good health and CMV-seronegative.

This chain joins TRBV2 and TRBJ1-2; D gene unclear. The CDR3 runs 13 residues. Per germline, CDR1 SNHLY and CDR2 FYNNEI. With 6 bases removed from V and 5 bases from J, the gap between germline ends came to 13 bases. CDR3 region: CASSVESLYGYTF. CDR3 nucleotide sequence: TGTGCCAGCAGCGTAGAATCTTTATATGGCTACACCTTC.

This clone has just one count. The J gene is TRBJ1-1, the V gene TRBV5-4, with 8 bases that match TRBD1. V was clipped by 0 bases and J by 4 bases; unmatched bases: 8. CDR3 length: 16 amino acids. The V gene's germline CDR1 is SGHNT and CDR2 YYREEE (reference sequence). The DNA of the CDR3 is TGTGCCAGCAGCTTGGCCACAGGGGGTAATAGCACTGAAGCTTTCTTT. Its translation is CASSLATGGNSTEAFF.

The gene calls are TRBV28 and TRBJ1-2; unclear D gene. Trimming stripped 5 bases from V and 2 bases from J, with 9 bases between. Looked up from germline, CDR1 is MDHEN and CDR2 is SYDVKM. This CDR3 has 13 residues. DNA of the CDR3: TGTGCCAGCAGTATAACACAAAACTATGGCTACACCTTC. The encoded protein is CASSITQNYGYTF.

This chain connects TRBV27 to TRBJ2-2; 7 bases are shared with TRBD2. Germline V gene data show CDR1 as MNHEY and CDR2 as SMNVEV (reference sequence). The CDR3 consists of 15 residues. The V gene end was trimmed by 5 bases and the J gene end by 4 bases; junction bases not matched to a gene: 7. This CDR3 reads CASSQSGGGTGELFF. Written as DNA, the CDR3 is TGTGCCAGCAGTCAAAGTGGGGGGGGCACCGGGGAGCTGTTTTTT.

The chain employs TRBV6-5 and TRBJ2-7, with TRBD2 as a possible D gene (6 bases). V was pared by 3 bases and J by 3 bases, with 18 bases between. Germline values: CDR1 MNHEY, CDR2 SVGAGI. The CDR3 runs 16 residues. The CDR3 bases are TGTGCCAGCAGTTATAGTCGGGACTCCCGCTACTACGAGCAGTACTTC. Translated: CASSYSRDSRYYEQYF.

The chain employs TRBV9 and TRBJ1-1, with 12 bases aligning to TRBD1. Trimming took 3 bases from V and 5 from J; bases not matched to a gene: 8. The germline V gene encodes CDR1 SGDLS and CDR2 YYNGEE. The CDR3 runs to 16 residues. Here the CDR3 reads CASSAGTGGIRTEAFF. The CDR3 bases are TGTGCCAGCAGCGCCGGGACAGGGGGCATTAGGACTGAAGCTTTCTTT. Full variable domain (remainder filled in from reference TRBV9 and TRBJ1-1): DSGVTQTPKHLITATGQRVTLRCSPRSGDLSVYWYQQSLDQGLQFLIQYYNGEERAKGNILERFSAQQFPDLHSELNLSSLELGDSALYFCASSAGTGGIRTEAFFGQGTRLTVV.

The chain is built from TRBV30 and TRBJ2-1; 8 nucleotides match TRBD2. V lost 2 bases and J lost 6; bases outside the gene matches: 9. CDR3 length: 15 residues. The V gene's germline CDR1 is GTSNPN and CDR2 SVGIG (reference sequence). CDR3 nucleotides: TGTGCCTGGAGTCTCGGGGGGGCGAGCCGCAATGAGCAGTTCTTC. Residues: CAWSLGGASRNEQFF.

V is TRBV4-1 and J is TRBJ2-7; a weak D match, TRBD2 (6 bases). Germline CDR1 reads MGHRA; CDR2 reads YSYEKL. This CDR3 region has 15 residues. V was trimmed by 0 bases and J by 0 bases, leaving 9 bases between them. This chain's CDR3 is CASSQESGSSYEQYF. CDR3 bases: TGCGCCAGCAGCCAAGAAAGCGGGTCCTCCTACGAGCAGTACTTC.

The V and J genes are TRBV11-2 and TRBJ2-5; TRBD2 agrees at 7 bases. Unmatched junction bases numbered 13, after V lost 7 bases and J lost 2 bases. CDR3 length equals 16 residues. Germline assignment: CDR1 SGHAT and CDR2 FQNNGV. Here the CDR3 reads CASTQRSGTPQETQYF. The CDR3, as DNA: TGTGCCAGCACCCAGAGAAGCGGGACTCCGCAAGAGACCCAGTACTTC. Full variable domain (outside the CDR3, taken from reference TRBV11-2 and TRBJ2-5): EAGVAQSPRYKIIEKRQSVAFWCNPISGHATLYWYQQILGQGPKLLIQFQNNGVVDDSQLPKDRFSAERLKGVDSTLKIQPAKLEDSAVYLCASTQRSGTPQETQYFGPGTRLLVL.

The chain employs TRBV6-6 and TRBJ1-1; possible D gene TRBD1, 6 bases. V gave up 7 bases and J gave up 5 bases, with 11 bases separating them. From germline, CDR1 is MNHNY and CDR2 SVGAGI (reference sequence). The CDR3 runs to 12 residues. The CDR3 reads CASTPGVTEAFF. The CDR3 nucleotides are TGTGCCAGCACCCCAGGGGTTACTGAAGCTTTCTTT.

The sample holds one count of this clone. The V call is TRBV7-3, the J call TRBJ2-1, with 9 bases fitting TRBD2. CDR1 and CDR2 (germline): SGHTA, FQGTGA. V trimming: 5 bases; J trimming: 0 bases; junction bases outside the gene matches: 5. The CDR3 contains 16 residues. CDR3 sequence: CASSRGLASSYNEQFF. The DNA for the CDR3 is TGTGCCAGCAGCCGAGGACTAGCGAGCTCCTACAATGAGCAGTTCTTC.

The chain links TRBV27 to TRBJ1-1, with D unresolved. The germline gives CDR1 MNHEY, CDR2 SMNVEV (reference sequence). The CDR3 contains 13 residues. The germline V and J ends were trimmed by 7 bases and 1 base, with 10 bases remaining between them. The CDR3 loop is CASNGDGNTEAFF. CDR3 coding DNA: TGTGCCAGCAACGGGGATGGGAACACTGAAGCTTTCTTT.

The chain carries TRBV7-2 and TRBJ1-1; D gene uncertain. The CDR3 is made up of 14 amino acids. Trimming removed 3 bases at V and 3 bases at J, with 11 bases between. Germline-derived CDR1 and CDR2 are SGHTA and FQGNSA. CDR3 nucleotide sequence: TGTGCCAGCAGCTTTTTTCGGGGTTACACTGAAGCTTTCTTT. Translating gives CASSFFRGYTEAFF.

The genes are TRBV15 and TRBJ2-5; 9 positions match TRBD2. This CDR3 has 14 amino acids. Trimming at V came to 3 bases and at J to 5 bases, leaving 4 bases not matched to a gene. CDR1 LNHNV and CDR2 YYDKDF come from the germline V gene (reference sequence). CDR3 nucleotide sequence: TGTGCCACCAGCAGGCGGGGGGGGGCGGAGACCCAGTACTTC. As protein: CATSRRGGAETQYF.

The chain has TRBV29-1 and TRBJ2-7, with 10 nucleotides matching TRBD1. This CDR3 is 19 amino acids long. The J segment lost 0 bases and the V segment lost 6 bases, leaving 20 bases of the junction unmatched. CDR1 is SQVTM, CDR2 ANQGSEA, per germline. The CDR3 here is CSVLGPGQGTLMASYEQYF. The CDR3 DNA reads TGCAGCGTCCTAGGACCGGGACAGGGGACCCTTATGGCCTCCTACGAGCAGTACTTC.

The gene calls are TRBV5-8 and TRBJ1-5, with 7 bases lining up with TRBD1. The CDR3 spans 17 residues. Looked up from germline, CDR1 is SGHTS and CDR2 is YDEGEE. After removal of 4 bases from V and 0 bases from J, the junction contained 10 bases not matched to a gene. Here the CDR3 DNA reads TGTGCCAGCAGCCCGGGACAGTCAATGTATAGCAATCAGCCCCAGCATTTT. Translation: CASSPGQSMYSNQPQHF.

In its sample, this clone was seen once. J is TRBJ2-6 and V is TRBV6-5; 7 nucleotides align to TRBD1. With 2 bases clipped from V and 12 bases from J, the junction kept 7 bases outside the gene matches. CDR3 size: 14 residues. CDR1 MNHEY and CDR2 SVGAGI come from the germline V gene. DNA of the CDR3: TGTGCCAGCAGTTACGAGACAGGGATTTCCGTCCTGACTTTC. It yields the protein CASSYETGISVLTF.